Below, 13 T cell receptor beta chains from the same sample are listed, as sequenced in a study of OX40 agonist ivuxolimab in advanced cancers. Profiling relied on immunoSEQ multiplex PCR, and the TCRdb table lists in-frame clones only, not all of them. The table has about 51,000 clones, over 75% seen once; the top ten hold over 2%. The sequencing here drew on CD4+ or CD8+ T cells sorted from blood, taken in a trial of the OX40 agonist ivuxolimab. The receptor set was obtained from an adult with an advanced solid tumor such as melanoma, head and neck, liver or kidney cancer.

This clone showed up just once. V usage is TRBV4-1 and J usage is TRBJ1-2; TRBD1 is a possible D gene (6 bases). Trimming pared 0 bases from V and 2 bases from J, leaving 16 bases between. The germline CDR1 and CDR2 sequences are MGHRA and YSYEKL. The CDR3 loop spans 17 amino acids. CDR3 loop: CASSQDRAGAQNYGYTF. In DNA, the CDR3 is TGCGCCAGCAGCCAAGATCGGGCAGGGGCCCAGAACTATGGCTACACCTTC.

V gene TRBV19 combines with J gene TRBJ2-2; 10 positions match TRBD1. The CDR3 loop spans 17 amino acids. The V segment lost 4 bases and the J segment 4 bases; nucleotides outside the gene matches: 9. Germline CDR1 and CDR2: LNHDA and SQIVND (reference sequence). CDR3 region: CASSSYRDRGATGELFF. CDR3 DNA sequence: TGTGCCAGTAGTAGTTACCGGGACAGGGGCGCCACCGGGGAGCTGTTTTTT.

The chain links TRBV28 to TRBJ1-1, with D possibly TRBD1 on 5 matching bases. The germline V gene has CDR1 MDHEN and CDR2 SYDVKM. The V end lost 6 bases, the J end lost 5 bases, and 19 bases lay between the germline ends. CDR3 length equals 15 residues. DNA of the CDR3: TGTGCCAGCAGAATGTGGGGGACTGCTGGGACTGAAGCTTTCTTT. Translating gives CASRMWGTAGTEAFF.

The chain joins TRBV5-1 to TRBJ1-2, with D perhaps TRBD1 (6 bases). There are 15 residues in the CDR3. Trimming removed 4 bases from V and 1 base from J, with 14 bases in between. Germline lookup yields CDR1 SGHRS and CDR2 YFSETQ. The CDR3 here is CASSQGHRVNYGYTF. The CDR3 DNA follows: TGCGCCAGCAGCCAGGGACACCGCGTTAACTATGGCTACACCTTC. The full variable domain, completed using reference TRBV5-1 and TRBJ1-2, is KAGVTQTPRYLIKTRGQQVTLSCSPISGHRSVSWYQQTPGQGLQFLFEYFSETQRNKGNFPGRFSGRQFSNSRSEMNVSTLELGDSALYLCASSQGHRVNYGYTFGSGTRLTVV.

CDR3 coding DNA: TGTGCCAGCTCACCACGCAGACAGACGGATTCACCCCTCCACTTT. This gives the protein CASSPRRQTDSPLHF. The V call is TRBV18, the J call TRBJ1-6; tentative D call: TRBD1 (5 bases). The CDR3 covers 15 residues. Trimming removed 1 base at V and 8 bases at J, with 12 bases between. Germline loops: CDR1 KGHSH, CDR2 LQKENI.

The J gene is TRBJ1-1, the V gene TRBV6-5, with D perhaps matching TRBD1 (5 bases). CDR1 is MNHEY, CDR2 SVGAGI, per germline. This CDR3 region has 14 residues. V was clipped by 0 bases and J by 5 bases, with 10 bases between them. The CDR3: CASSYSRAKTEAFF. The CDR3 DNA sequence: TGTGCCAGCAGTTACTCCAGGGCCAAAACTGAAGCTTTCTTT.

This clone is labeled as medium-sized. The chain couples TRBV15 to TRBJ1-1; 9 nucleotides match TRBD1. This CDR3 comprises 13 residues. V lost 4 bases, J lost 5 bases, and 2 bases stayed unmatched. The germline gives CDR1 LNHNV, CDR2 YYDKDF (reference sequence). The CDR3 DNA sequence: TGTGCCACCAGCAAAGGACAGGGGACTGAAGCTTTCTTT. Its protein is CATSKGQGTEAFF.

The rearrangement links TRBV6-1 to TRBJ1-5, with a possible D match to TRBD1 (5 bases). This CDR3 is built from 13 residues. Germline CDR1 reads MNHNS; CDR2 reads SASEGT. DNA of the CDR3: TGTGCAACCAGGGCAGATCACAATCAGCCCCAGCATTTT. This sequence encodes CATRADHNQPQHF.

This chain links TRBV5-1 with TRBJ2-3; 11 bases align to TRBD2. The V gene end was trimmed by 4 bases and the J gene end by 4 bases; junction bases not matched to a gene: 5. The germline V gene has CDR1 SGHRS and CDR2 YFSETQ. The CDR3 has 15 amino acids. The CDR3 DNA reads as TGCGCCAGCAGCGTACTAGCGGGAGCTGCAGATACGCAGTATTTT. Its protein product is CASSVLAGAADTQYF.

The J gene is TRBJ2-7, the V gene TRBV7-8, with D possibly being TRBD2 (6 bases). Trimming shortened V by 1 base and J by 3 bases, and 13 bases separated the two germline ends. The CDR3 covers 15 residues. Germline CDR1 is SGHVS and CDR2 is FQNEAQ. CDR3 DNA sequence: TGTGCCAGCAGCTTAGTAGCGGATGCAAACTACGAGCAGTACTTC. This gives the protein CASSLVADANYEQYF.

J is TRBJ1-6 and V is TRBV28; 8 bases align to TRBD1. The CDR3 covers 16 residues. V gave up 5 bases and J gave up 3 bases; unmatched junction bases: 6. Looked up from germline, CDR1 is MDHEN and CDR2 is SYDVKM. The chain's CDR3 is CASSGQGGHYNSPLHF. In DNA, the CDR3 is TGTGCCAGCAGTGGACAGGGAGGGCACTATAATTCACCCCTCCACTTT.

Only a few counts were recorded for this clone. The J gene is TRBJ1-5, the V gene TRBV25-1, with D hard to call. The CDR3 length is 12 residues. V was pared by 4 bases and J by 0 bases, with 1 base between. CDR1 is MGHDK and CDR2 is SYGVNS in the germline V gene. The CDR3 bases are TGTGCCAGCAGTGGTAGCAATCAGCCCCAGCATTTT. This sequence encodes CASSGSNQPQHF.

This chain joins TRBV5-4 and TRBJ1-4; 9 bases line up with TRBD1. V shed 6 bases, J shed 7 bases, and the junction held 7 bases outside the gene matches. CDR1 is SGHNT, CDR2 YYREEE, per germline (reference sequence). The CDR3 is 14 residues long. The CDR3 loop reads CASTLQGAGEKLFF. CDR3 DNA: TGTGCCAGCACCCTACAGGGGGCGGGTGAAAAACTGTTTTTT. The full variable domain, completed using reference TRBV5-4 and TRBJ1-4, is ETGVTQSPTHLIKTRGQQVTLRCSSQSGHNTVSWYQQALGQGPQFIFQYYREEENGRGNFPPRFSGLQFPNYSSELNVNALELDDSALYLCASTLQGAGEKLFFGSGTQLSVL.